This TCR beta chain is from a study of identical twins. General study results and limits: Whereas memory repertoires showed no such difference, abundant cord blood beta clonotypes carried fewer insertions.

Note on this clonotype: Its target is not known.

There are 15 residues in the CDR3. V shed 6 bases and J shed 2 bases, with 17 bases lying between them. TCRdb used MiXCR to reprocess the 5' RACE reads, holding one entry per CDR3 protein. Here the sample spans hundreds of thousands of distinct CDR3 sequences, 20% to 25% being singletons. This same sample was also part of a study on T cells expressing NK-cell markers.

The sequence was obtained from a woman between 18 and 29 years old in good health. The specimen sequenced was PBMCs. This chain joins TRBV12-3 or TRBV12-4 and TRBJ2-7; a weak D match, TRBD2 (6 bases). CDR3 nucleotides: TGTGCCAGCAGCCCAATTGAGGCGGGGCCCTACGAGCAGTACTTC. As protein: CASSPIEAGPYEQYF.